These 31 T cell receptor beta chains originate from one sample sequenced in a study of beta chain features in type 1 diabetes. The study, taken as a whole, reports: There was a moderate but significant shortening of TCRB CDR3s in all four CD4+ subsets of Type 1 diabetes patients.

These receptors lack a known antigen. As every portion of the isolated RNA was reverse transcribed, the sequencing read expressed TCRB transcripts. The protocol was immunoSEQ multiplex PCR, while the TCRdb copy is restricted to in-frame clones and leaves out a portion. The table has some 360,000 clones, 8% to 10% seen once. The sample taken for sequencing was central memory CD4+ T cells from blood. The source of these receptors is a man aged 25-45 years with type 1 diabetes.

This chain connects TRBV10-3 to TRBJ2-2; 10 bases match TRBD1. The V and J ends lost 6 bases and 5 bases, in that order; junction bases with no gene match: 3. This CDR3 is 14 amino acids long. Germline CDR1 is ENHRY and CDR2 is SYGVKD. CDR3 sequence (DNA): TGTGCCATCAGGGGACAGGGGAGAACCGGGGAGCTGTTTTTT. It encodes CAIRGQGRTGELFF.

In its sample, this clone was seen a few times. The chain combines TRBV27 with TRBJ1-3; D is ambiguous. The CDR3 has 17 amino acids. The germline V gene encodes CDR1 MNHEY and CDR2 SMNVEV (reference sequence). The V end lost 5 bases, the J end lost 0 bases, and 17 bases lay between the germline ends. As DNA, the CDR3 is TGTGCCAGCAGTCCACGGGTTGAGTTTCTCTCTGGAAACACCATATATTTT. Translating it yields CASSPRVEFLSGNTIYF.

This clone was detected only a few times. CDR3 bases: TGTGCCAGCAGCAACCGGGACGGCTATGGCTACACCTTC. Its protein product is CASSNRDGYGYTF. This chain uses TRBV11-2 with TRBJ1-2; the D gene is possibly TRBD1 (5 bases). Germline V gene lookup returns CDR1 SGHAT and CDR2 FQNNGV. Trimming stripped 5 bases from V and 4 bases from J, with 11 bases between. The length of the CDR3 is 13 residues.

CDR3 DNA: TGTGCCATCAGCCGGGACAGGGACGGAGATGGCTACACCTTC. Its protein product is CAISRDRDGDGYTF. The rearrangement links TRBV6-6 to TRBJ1-2; 9 positions match TRBD1. Trimming at V came to 10 bases and at J to 6 bases, leaving 12 bases not matched to a gene. Germline assignment: CDR1 MNHNY and CDR2 SVGAGI (reference sequence). The CDR3 is 14 amino acids.

The V and J genes are TRBV29-1 and TRBJ2-3; D is undetermined. CDR1 and CDR2 (germline): SQVTM, ANQGSEA. The CDR3 is 13 residues long. V gave up 4 bases and J gave up 1 base, with 9 bases separating them. The CDR3 sequence: CSVVIPGTDTQYF. CDR3 DNA sequence: TGCAGCGTTGTGATACCAGGCACAGATACGCAGTATTTT.

CDR3 sequence reads: CASSLELNTEAFF. The CDR3, as DNA: TGTGCCAGCAGCTTAGAGCTAAACACTGAAGCTTTCTTT. The rearrangement uses TRBV11-2 and TRBJ1-1; no definite D call. CDR1 SGHAT and CDR2 FQNNGV come from the germline V gene. Trimming left V 0 bases short and J 2 bases short, with 4 bases between. The CDR3 extends over 13 amino acids.

The chain couples TRBV15 to TRBJ2-5; a weak D match, TRBD1 (6 bases). This CDR3 is 15 amino acids long. The germline V and J ends were trimmed by 5 bases and 5 bases, with 18 bases remaining between them. Germline V lookup: CDR1 LNHNV, CDR2 YYDKDF (reference sequence). CDR3 amino acids: CATSGRLQGSETQYF. CDR3 nucleotide sequence: TGTGCCACCAGCGGAAGACTACAGGGTTCGGAGACCCAGTACTTC.

In its sample, this clone was seen a few times. V is TRBV19 and J is TRBJ2-7, with a weak D call TRBD2 (6 bases). Per the germline V gene, CDR1 is LNHDA and CDR2 is SQIVND (reference sequence). Trimming left V 3 bases short and J 3 bases short, with 12 bases between. The CDR3 loop spans 14 amino acids. The CDR3 sequence is CASSMAGINYEQYF. The CDR3, as DNA: TGTGCCAGTAGTATGGCGGGAATCAACTACGAGCAGTACTTC.

The rearrangement joins TRBV7-2 to TRBJ2-1; 9 nucleotides align to TRBD1. The CDR3 totals 12 residues. V shed 5 bases, J shed 16 bases, and the junction held 9 bases outside the gene matches. Germline values: CDR1 SGHTA, CDR2 FQGNSA. CDR3 nucleotides: TGTGCCAGCAGCCTATTCTCGGGACAGGGTTTCTTC. Its protein product is CASSLFSGQGFF.

This clone came up a few times. The CDR3: CASSSHREAIQYF. CDR3 sequence (DNA): TGTGCCAGCAGCTCTCACAGGGAGGCCATTCAGTACTTC. This chain links TRBV6-5 with TRBJ2-4; D is perhaps TRBD1 or TRBD2 (6 bases each). CDR1 is MNHEY, CDR2 SVGAGI, per germline. CDR3 size: 13 residues. V gave up 6 bases and J gave up 9 bases, with 15 bases separating them.

This clone was seen a few times. The genes are TRBV6-1 and TRBJ2-5; TRBD2 might be the D (7 bases). The germline V gene encodes CDR1 MNHNS and CDR2 SASEGT. The CDR3 runs 14 residues. The V end lost 6 bases, the J end lost 4 bases, and 15 bases lay between the germline ends. The CDR3 nucleotides are TGTGCCAGCAGAAGGGGGGGTAATGGAGAGACCCAGTACTTC. Residues: CASRRGGNGETQYF.

The J gene is TRBJ2-7, the V gene TRBV30, with 7 nucleotides matching TRBD2. The V gene end was trimmed by 0 bases and the J gene end by 5 bases; junction bases not matched to a gene: 10. The CDR3 is 15 residues long. In germline, CDR1 is GTSNPN, CDR2 SVGIG (reference sequence). The CDR3 loop reads CAWSVRAGASHEQYF. The DNA of the CDR3 is TGTGCCTGGAGTGTACGGGCGGGAGCTTCCCACGAGCAGTACTTC.

The V gene is TRBV29-1, the J gene TRBJ2-5, with unresolved D. Germline V gives CDR1 SQVTM, CDR2 ANQGSEA. The CDR3 spans 13 residues. V was shortened by 4 bases and J by 1 base, with 10 bases between the two germline ends. The CDR3 loop reads CSVGRLVQETQYF. In DNA, the CDR3 is TGCAGCGTTGGAAGACTGGTCCAAGAGACCCAGTACTTC.

The chain recombines TRBV5-1 with TRBJ2-5; tentatively, D is TRBD1 (5 bases). V lost 0 bases, J lost 1 base, and 7 bases lay in between. The CDR3 is 14 residues long. Germline V lookup: CDR1 SGHRS, CDR2 YFSETQ. CDR3 nucleotides: TGCGCCAGCAGCTTGGGACAGTTCCAAGAGACCCAGTACTTC. Its protein product is CASSLGQFQETQYF.

The chain joins TRBV5-1 to TRBJ2-4, with D perhaps TRBD1 (6 bases). The V gene lost 4 bases and the J gene lost 8 bases, with 13 bases spanning the gap. This CDR3 has 13 amino acids. CDR1 and CDR2 (germline): SGHRS, YFSETQ. The CDR3 DNA sequence: TGCGCCAGCAGCCAACAGGGTAATGACATTCAGTACTTC. Amino acid sequence: CASSQQGNDIQYF.

This clone was seen more than once but under ten times. V usage is TRBV5-5 and J usage is TRBJ1-1, with D maybe TRBD1 (5 bases). V gave up 4 bases and J gave up 6 bases, with 22 bases separating them. The CDR3 totals 16 residues. Germline CDR1 reads SGHKS; CDR2 reads YYEKEE (reference sequence). The CDR3 DNA reads TGTGCCAGCAGCGTAATCACAGGTATGGGGTCTCCTGAAGCTTTCTTT. It yields the protein CASSVITGMGSPEAFF.

This clone has just a few counts. J is TRBJ2-2 and V is TRBV7-7, with 8 nucleotides matching TRBD1. After removal of 6 bases from V and 5 bases from J, the junction contained 8 bases not matched to a gene. The CDR3 totals 15 residues. Germline V gene sequence: CDR1 SSHAT, CDR2 FNYEAQ (reference sequence). The CDR3 sequence: CASRSWTGRTGELFF. CDR3 bases: TGTGCCAGCAGATCGTGGACAGGGAGGACCGGGGAGCTGTTTTTT.

This clone was observed a few times. This chain uses TRBV30 with TRBJ2-3; D perhaps matches TRBD2 (6 bases). Trimming shortened V by 0 bases and J by 1 base, and 11 bases separated the two germline ends. CDR1 and CDR2 (germline): GTSNPN, SVGIG (reference sequence). The CDR3 runs to 15 residues. CDR3 residues: CAWSVGGGGTDTQYF. The CDR3 bases are TGTGCCTGGAGTGTTGGGGGAGGCGGCACAGATACGCAGTATTTT.

In this sample, this clone turned up many times. The CDR3 region has the DNA TGTGCCAGCAGTTTAGCCGAGGGGTTGTACGAGCAGTACTTC. Protein: CASSLAEGLYEQYF. V is TRBV28 and J is TRBJ2-7, with D possibly called TRBD1 or TRBD2 (5 bases each). Trimming took 2 bases from V and 4 from J, leaving 12 bases between them. Per the germline V gene, CDR1 is MDHEN and CDR2 is SYDVKM. This CDR3 has 14 amino acids.

This clone has just a few counts. CDR3 coding DNA: TGTGCCAGCAGTTCCGACAGGGGTGGGCGTCAGCCCCAGCATTTT. Protein sequence: CASSSDRGGRQPQHF. The J gene is TRBJ1-5, the V gene TRBV6-6; TRBD1 agrees at 8 bases. Losses at the gene ends were 4 bases for V and 6 bases for J; bases not matched to a gene: 8. The germline CDR1 and CDR2 sequences are MNHNY and SVGAGI (reference sequence). The CDR3 is made up of 15 amino acids.

Comment on this clone: One junction end does not reproduce the germline sequence, and a read error may be involved. The chain links TRBV7-9 to TRBJ2-6; D gene unclear. Germline V gene data show CDR1 as SEHNR and CDR2 as FQNEAQ (reference sequence). This CDR3 is built from 15 residues. The CDR3 region is CAGSTSRSGANVLTF. Written as DNA, the CDR3 is TGTGCCGGCAGCACCTCGCGCTCTGGGGCCAACGTCCTGACTTTC.

The V gene is TRBV6-1, the J gene TRBJ2-6; TRBD1 matches at 8 bases. The CDR3 has 14 amino acids. The germline V gene encodes CDR1 MNHNS and CDR2 SASEGT. V lost 10 bases, J lost 8 bases, and 10 bases stayed unmatched. As DNA, the CDR3 is TGTGCCATCACCGAAGGACAGGGCACCAACGTCCTGACTTTC. It yields the protein CAITEGQGTNVLTF.

The chain links TRBV7-2 to TRBJ2-2; D is uncertain. The CDR3 is 16 amino acids. The V and J ends lost 0 bases and 6 bases respectively, with 14 bases between them. Per germline, CDR1 SGHTA and CDR2 FQGNSA. CDR3 nucleotide sequence: TGTGCCAGCAGCTTAGCGGCCCTAGGCAGCGCCGGGGAGCTGTTTTTT. Amino acids: CASSLAALGSAGELFF.

DNA for the CDR3: TGCAGCGTTATCAAGGGAGGCACTGAAGCTTTCTTT. Protein: CSVIKGGTEAFF. V usage is TRBV29-1 and J usage is TRBJ1-1; D unclear. Germline CDR1 reads SQVTM; CDR2 reads ANQGSEA. The CDR3 sequence is 12 residues long. Trimming pared 5 bases from V and 4 bases from J, leaving 11 bases between.

The chain combines TRBV11-2 with TRBJ1-1; no clear D. Germline values: CDR1 SGHAT, CDR2 FQNNGV. Between the trimmed V and J ends, which lost 4 bases and 2 bases, there was a span of 5 bases. The CDR3 extends over 12 amino acids. The chain's CDR3 is CASSSYNTEAFF. The DNA of the CDR3 is TGTGCCAGCAGCTCCTATAACACTGAAGCTTTCTTT.

This clone has at least ten counts. J is TRBJ1-3 and V is TRBV25-1; D not certain. V lost 3 bases to trimming and J lost 3 bases, with 12 bases between them. Looked up from germline, CDR1 is MGHDK and CDR2 is SYGVNS. The CDR3 spans 15 residues. The CDR3 nucleotides are TGTGCCAGCAGTGATGGAGGGTCTTATGGAAACACCATATATTTT. This sequence encodes CASSDGGSYGNTIYF.

This clone has at least ten counts. In DNA, the CDR3 is TGTGCCAGCAGCTTAACCTCCGGGACAGGGTTCATGAACACTGAAGCTTTCTTT. This codes for CASSLTSGTGFMNTEAFF. The rearrangement links TRBV7-2 to TRBJ1-1; the match to TRBD1 covers 9 bases. Per the germline V gene, CDR1 is SGHTA and CDR2 is FQGNSA. Trimming at V came to 2 bases and at J to 0 bases, leaving 10 bases not matched to a gene. The CDR3 runs 18 residues.

The J gene is TRBJ2-5, the V gene TRBV19; TRBD1 matches at 8 bases. Germline CDR1 LNHDA, CDR2 SQIVND (reference sequence). This CDR3 contains 11 residues. CDR3 sequence: CATGDGETQYF. The CDR3, as DNA: TGTGCGACAGGGGACGGGGAGACCCAGTACTTC.

This clone was seen only a few times. This sequence joins TRBV7-9 and TRBJ2-3; 10 nucleotides align to TRBD2. This CDR3 region has 17 residues. The germline CDR1 and CDR2 sequences are SEHNR and FQNEAQ (reference sequence). Trimming at V came to 4 bases and at J to 6 bases, leaving 13 bases not matched to a gene. In DNA form, the CDR3 reads TGTGCCAGCAGCTCCAAGTCGGCAGCGGGAGGGGTTGATACGCAGTATTTT. Amino acid sequence: CASSSKSAAGGVDTQYF.

This clone came up a few times. This sequence joins TRBV18 and TRBJ1-5, with a weak D call TRBD1 (5 bases). Trimming took 0 bases from V and 4 from J, leaving 19 bases between them. The CDR3 loop spans 18 amino acids. CDR1 KGHSH and CDR2 LQKENI come from the germline V gene. The CDR3, as DNA: TGTGCCAGCTCACCACCAGTAGCAGGGCAACTCACGAATCAGCCCCAGCATTTT. Amino acids: CASSPPVAGQLTNQPQHF.

The sample holds a few counts of this clone. The chain combines TRBV27 with TRBJ1-5; maybe TRBD1 (5 bases). Per the germline V gene, CDR1 is MNHEY and CDR2 is SMNVEV (reference sequence). The CDR3 extends over 14 amino acids. V was shortened by 3 bases and J by 4 bases, with 10 bases between the two germline ends. The CDR3 DNA is TGTGCCAGCAGTTTGGGACGGATAAATCAGCCCCAGCATTTT. It translates to CASSLGRINQPQHF.